The sequence of this TCR beta chain was determined in a study of Ad26.COV2.S vaccination and SARS-CoV-2 variants. Study-wide background: By the intramuscular route, Ad26.COV2.S was given once, or twice 56 days apart.

The CDR3 is 15 residues long. V was clipped by 0 bases and J by 4 bases, with 10 bases between them. CDR1 SGHTA and CDR2 FQGTGA come from the germline V gene. Study conclusions and caveats: Possibly, TCR breadth and depth analyses underestimated total T cell responses.

Only in-frame clones appear in the TCRdb table, and some are missing; sequencing was by immunoSEQ multiplex PCR. Altogether around 300,000 clones are present, roughly 88% being singletons, with the ten largest covering about 5%. Regarding treatment: roughly 19 received Ad26.COV2.S at low or high dose, single or two shots; a few received placebo; per-sample allocation not given. The study sampled participants on day 63 after the first vaccine or placebo injection. This vaccine is an Ad26 vector that expresses the Wuhan-strain SARS-CoV-2 spike. On this clone itself: Its antigen is as yet unknown.

This chain joins TRBV7-3 and TRBJ2-1; the D gene is possibly TRBD2 (5 bases). Source: peripheral blood, taken in a trial of Ad26.COV2.S vaccine versus placebo. This TCR was recovered from a person aged 18-60 years who received the Ad26.COV2.S COVID-19 vaccine or a placebo. The CDR3: CASSLTSGVYNEQFF. In DNA form, the CDR3 reads TGTGCCAGCAGCTTAACTTCCGGGGTTTACAATGAGCAGTTCTTC.